This is a list of T cell receptor beta chains from one sample in a study of T cells after yellow fever vaccination. TCRdb redid the calling of the 5' RACE reads with MiXCR, one entry per CDR3 protein. The data hold some 560,000 distinct CDR3 sequences, with under 25% observed a single time. Sequencing used PBMCs, obtained 15 days after the yellow fever booster vaccination. These receptor sequences come from a young man who received the YFV17D yellow fever vaccine. CDR3s include the opening cysteine and the closing phenylalanine or tryptophan. The D gene is left open where the match is weak. Some rows have no size entry. The others give once, few or many, or a class for an expanded clone.

CSVAPRGPEAFF TGCAGCGTGGCCCCCCGGGGACCTGAAGCTTTCTTT TRBJ1-1 TRBV29-1 NA NA
CASSLQLAGENEQFF TGTGCCAGCAGTCTCCAACTAGCGGGAGAGAATGAGCAGTTCTTC TRBJ2-1 TRBV6-2/TRBV6-3 TRBD2 few
CASSRPDKTYEQYF TGTGCCAGCAGCCGACCGGACAAAACCTACGAGCAGTACTTC TRBJ2-7 TRBV4-2 NA NA
CASSREPGPRETQYF TGTGCCAGCAGTCGGGAACCGGGACCCCGAGAGACCCAGTACTTC TRBJ2-5 TRBV12-3/TRBV12-4 NA NA
CASSSTLGGNYEQYF TGTGCCAGCAGCTCGACCCTTGGGGGAAACTACGAGCAGTACTTC TRBJ2-7 TRBV7-2 NA NA
CASSFTGTSTDTQYF TGTGCCAGCAGCTTTACCGGGACGAGCACAGATACGCAGTATTTT TRBJ2-3 TRBV7-9 NA NA
CASSQNPVNTEAFF TGCGCCAGCAGCCAAAACCCGGTGAACACTGAAGCTTTCTTT TRBJ1-1 TRBV5-1 NA few
CASTQGANTGELFF TGTGCCAGCACCCAGGGAGCGAACACCGGGGAGCTGTTTTTT TRBJ2-2 TRBV3-1 NA few
CASLGLGSYNEQFF TGCGCCAGTCTAGGACTGGGGAGTTACAATGAGCAGTTCTTC TRBJ2-1 TRBV5-1 NA many
CASSLVQVGETQYF TGTGCCAGCAGCTTAGTCCAGGTTGGGGAGACCCAGTACTTC TRBJ2-5 TRBV7-8 NA NA
CASSGQGMNQPQHF TGTGCCAGCAGCGGACAGGGAATGAATCAGCCCCAGCATTTT TRBJ1-5 TRBV9 TRBD1 few
CASSEVVGQGASEQFF TGTGCCAGCAGTGAAGTCGTGGGACAGGGGGCGAGTGAGCAGTTCTTC TRBJ2-1 TRBV6-1 TRBD1 few
CASSPRGGGNTGELFF TGTGCCAGCAGCCCCAGAGGGGGAGGGAACACCGGGGAGCTGTTTTTT TRBJ2-2 TRBV7-2 NA NA
CASSLVPGTGGNEQFF TGCGCCAGCAGCTTGGTTCCCGGGACAGGGGGCAATGAGCAGTTCTTC TRBJ2-1 TRBV5-1 TRBD1 NA
CATSLGGLGTGELFF TGTGCCACCAGCCTCGGTGGGCTAGGAACCGGGGAGCTGTTTTTT TRBJ2-2 TRBV15 NA NA
CASSLAWSEQYF TGTGCCAGCAGCTTAGCGTGGAGCGAGCAGTACTTC TRBJ2-7 TRBV7-8 NA NA
CASSLVRGENQPQHF TGTGCCAGCAGCTTAGTGCGAGGGGAGAATCAGCCCCAGCATTTT TRBJ1-5 TRBV7-2 NA NA
CASQVAETQYF TGTGCCAGCCAAGTTGCGGAGACCCAGTACTTC TRBJ2-5 TRBV12-3/TRBV12-4 NA NA
CSARSTSGPTKGRNEQFF TGCAGTGCTAGAAGTACTAGCGGCCCTACCAAAGGTCGTAATGAGCAGTTCTTC TRBJ2-1 TRBV20-1 TRBD2 few
CSARPHGQDNEQFF TGCAGTGCTAGGCCCCACGGACAGGACAATGAGCAGTTCTTC TRBJ2-1 TRBV20-1 TRBD1 NA
CASSPSEGSGNTIYF TGTGCCAGCTCCCCCTCGGAGGGCAGTGGAAACACCATATATTTT TRBJ1-3 TRBV18 NA NA
CASSPEGSSEAFF TGCGCCAGCAGCCCCGAAGGTTCCTCTGAAGCTTTCTTT TRBJ1-1 TRBV5-1 NA few
CSAEQQREGEQYF TGCAGTGCGGAACAGCAGCGGGAGGGGGAGCAGTACTTC TRBJ2-7 TRBV20-1 TRBD2 few
CASSREIADTQYF TGTGCCAGCTCCCGGGAGATTGCAGATACGCAGTATTTT TRBJ2-3 TRBV7-6 NA NA
CSARTDYGYTF TGCAGCGCCCGGACAGACTATGGCTACACCTTC TRBJ1-2 TRBV29-1 NA NA
CASSYETGGSEQYF TGCGCCAGCAGCTATGAGACAGGGGGATCCGAGCAGTACTTC TRBJ2-7 TRBV5-1 TRBD1 few
CSASIGGLETQYF TGCAGTGCTAGTATAGGGGGCCTGGAGACCCAGTACTTC TRBJ2-5 TRBV20-1 TRBD1 NA
CASSVGTSGVYNEQFF TGTGCCAGCAGCGTAGGAACTAGCGGAGTCTACAATGAGCAGTTCTTC TRBJ2-1 TRBV5-8 TRBD2 few
CAISYGGRSNTGELFF TGTGCCATTTCCTACGGCGGGCGCTCGAACACCGGGGAGCTGTTTTTT TRBJ2-2 TRBV10-3 NA NA
CSARVGPNQPQHF TGCAGTGCTAGAGTAGGGCCAAATCAGCCCCAGCATTTT TRBJ1-5 TRBV20-1 NA NA
CASTGQPMMGGELFF TGTGCCAGCACTGGACAGCCGATGATGGGCGGGGAGCTGTTTTTT TRBJ2-2 TRBV5-6 NA NA
CASSRAGSGNTEAFF TGTGCCAGCAGCCGAGCAGGGTCTGGGAACACTGAAGCTTTCTTT TRBJ1-1 TRBV3-1 NA few
CASSSRDRQETQYF TGTGCCAGCAGTTCCCGGGACCGCCAAGAGACCCAGTACTTC TRBJ2-5 TRBV7-2 NA NA
CATLGGGARTYNEQFF TGTGCCACTTTGGGGGGCGGAGCACGAACCTACAATGAGCAGTTCTTC TRBJ2-1 TRBV28 NA few
CASSTNSRTSGREGTSTDTQYF TGTGCCAGCAGTACGAACTCGCGGACTAGCGGGAGAGAGGGAACTAGCACAGATACGCAGTATTTT TRBJ2-3 TRBV6-2/TRBV6-3 TRBD2 NA
CASSFSEGSGEQYF TGTGCCAGCAGCTTTTCGGAGGGGAGTGGCGAGCAGTACTTC TRBJ2-7 TRBV11-2 NA few
CASSQDAGGSYNEQFF TGCGCCAGCAGCCAAGATGCGGGGGGTTCCTACAATGAGCAGTTCTTC TRBJ2-1 TRBV4-3 TRBD2 many
CASSLPGLAESPGYEQYF TGTGCCAGCAGCTTACCGGGACTAGCGGAATCCCCGGGCTACGAGCAGTACTTC TRBJ2-7 TRBV11-1 TRBD2 few
CAWTRQGGVAYGYTF TGTGCCTGGACCAGACAGGGGGGAGTTGCCTATGGCTACACCTTC TRBJ1-2 TRBV30 TRBD1 NA
CASSITGDKKTHEADTQYF TGTGCCAGCAGCATCACAGGGGACAAAAAGACCCATGAGGCAGATACGCAGTATTTT TRBJ2-3 TRBV11-1 TRBD1 NA
CASSLDGGPYEQYF TGTGCCAGCAGCTTAGATGGGGGACCCTACGAGCAGTACTTC TRBJ2-7 TRBV7-2 NA NA
CASSLGTGGDNEQFF TGTGCCAGCTCACTCGGGACAGGGGGGGACAATGAGCAGTTCTTC TRBJ2-1 TRBV18 TRBD1 few
CASSPDPTDTQYF TGTGCCAGCAGCCCCGACCCCACAGATACGCAGTATTTT TRBJ2-3 TRBV28 NA few
CASSPGLAGRQYF TGTGCCAGCAGCCCCGGCCTAGCGGGCCGGCAGTATTTT TRBJ2-3 TRBV7-2 TRBD2 few
CASSLVGGGDSQETQYF TGTGCCAGCAGCTTAGTAGGGGGCGGGGACAGTCAAGAGACCCAGTACTTC TRBJ2-5 TRBV7-2 NA few
CASRLGGGSEQYF TGTGCCAGCCGCTTGGGGGGGGGCTCCGAGCAGTACTTC TRBJ2-7 TRBV7-2 NA NA
CASSLDRLDEQFF TGTGCCAGCAGCTTAGACAGGTTGGATGAGCAGTTCTTC TRBJ2-1 TRBV7-9 NA few
CSAHSPGQETQYF TGCAGTGCTCACTCCCCTGGGCAAGAGACCCAGTACTTC TRBJ2-5 TRBV20-1 NA NA
CASSIGTSGLGYEQFF TGTGCCAGCAGCATTGGGACTAGCGGGTTAGGTTATGAGCAGTTCTTC TRBJ2-1 TRBV11-2 TRBD2 few
CASSPGRGQGSEQYF TGCGCCAGCAGCCCCGGAAGGGGACAGGGGTCCGAGCAGTACTTC TRBJ2-7 TRBV5-1 TRBD1 NA
CASSFRSNTEAFF TGTGCCAGCAGCTTTCGATCCAACACTGAAGCTTTCTTT TRBJ1-1 TRBV7-8 NA NA
CSAISGRASGELFF TGCAGTGCGATAAGCGGGAGGGCCTCCGGGGAGCTGTTTTTT TRBJ2-2 TRBV20-1 TRBD2 few
CASSLTGGGTDEKLFF TGCGCCAGCAGCTTGACAGGGGGCGGAACGGATGAAAAACTGTTTTTT TRBJ1-4 TRBV5-1 TRBD1 few
CAIRLQETQYF TGTGCCATCCGGCTCCAAGAGACCCAGTACTTC TRBJ2-5 TRBV7-2 NA NA
CAIKDPAETQYF TGTGCCATCAAGGACCCGGCCGAGACCCAGTACTTC TRBJ2-5 TRBV10-3 NA NA
CASSNNSGRMWEQFF TGTGCCAGCAGTAACAATAGCGGGAGGATGTGGGAGCAGTTCTTC TRBJ2-1 TRBV28 TRBD2 NA
CASSQRTDRLDEQFF TGTGCCAGCAGCCAAAGGACAGACCGTCTCGATGAGCAGTTCTTC TRBJ2-1 TRBV11-3 NA NA
CASRPTGAGELFF TGTGCCAGCAGACCGACAGGGGCCGGGGAGCTGTTTTTT TRBJ2-2 TRBV27 TRBD1 NA
CSARPAGGSNEQYF TGCAGTGCTCGACCCGCGGGGGGTTCCAACGAGCAGTACTTC TRBJ2-7 TRBV20-1 TRBD2 NA
CSASPRTDTQYF TGCAGTGCTAGTCCCCGCACAGATACGCAGTATTTT TRBJ2-3 TRBV20-1 NA NA